These 21 T cell receptor beta chains were sequenced from one sample in a study of shared clonotypes between healthy human individuals. Profiled with immunoSEQ multiplex PCR; TCRdb holds only in-frame clones, not every one. The table has roughly 2.4 million clones, around 95% seen once. What was sequenced was naive CD4+ T cells sorted from blood. Subset denoted: CD45RA+ positively selected. Receptors were obtained from a man younger than 35 in good health.

V gene TRBV5-6 combines with J gene TRBJ1-5, with unresolved D. Trimming removed 4 bases from V and 11 bases from J, with 13 bases in between. From germline, CDR1 is SGHDT and CDR2 YYEEEE. The CDR3 sequence is 12 residues long. CDR3 sequence reads: CASSLGETAQHF. The CDR3, as DNA: TGTGCCAGCAGCCTCGGGGAGACGGCCCAGCATTTT.

The chain has TRBV10-3 and TRBJ2-7; the match to TRBD1 covers 9 bases. The CDR3 runs 14 residues. V gave up 6 bases and J gave up 3 bases; unmatched junction bases: 6. CDR1 and CDR2 (germline): ENHRY, SYGVKD. CDR3 bases: TGTGCCATCAGCCCGGGACAGGGCTTCTACGAGCAGTACTTC. Translating gives CAISPGQGFYEQYF.

In this sample, this clone turned up once. The V gene is TRBV27, the J gene TRBJ2-1, with no clear D. CDR1 is MNHEY, CDR2 SMNVEV, per germline (reference sequence). There are 16 residues in the CDR3. Trimming removed 4 bases at V and 0 bases at J, with 13 bases between. The CDR3 coding sequence is TGTGCCAGCAGTTCCCCGACGGAAAGCTCCTACAATGAGCAGTTCTTC. Translation gives CASSSPTESSYNEQFF.

Regarding this clone: The identical CDR3 is also encoded by other nucleotide sequences in the sample. This chain connects TRBV6-5 to TRBJ2-5; D gene unclear. Germline CDR1 reads MNHEY; CDR2 reads SVGAGI. The CDR3 runs to 11 residues. Trimming removed 6 bases from V and 4 bases from J, with 6 bases in between. The CDR3 sequence: CASSLLETQYF. CDR3 DNA sequence: TGTGCCAGCAGCCTTTTAGAGACCCAGTACTTC.

This chain links TRBV5-6 with TRBJ2-1; TRBD1 agrees at 8 bases. This CDR3 has 15 residues. Per germline, CDR1 SGHDT and CDR2 YYEEEE. The J segment lost 4 bases and the V segment lost 10 bases, leaving 13 bases of the junction unmatched. CDR3 DNA: TGTGCCCGATGTCCCGGGACAGGAGATTACAATGAGCAGTTCTTC. This translates into CARCPGTGDYNEQFF.

This clone was found once. Other DNA sequences in the sample encode the same CDR3. CDR3 nucleotide sequence: TGTGCCAGCAGCTTAGTACGCAATGAGCAGTTCTTC. Translation: CASSLVRNEQFF. The rearrangement uses TRBV7-9 and TRBJ2-1, with no clear D. Per germline, CDR1 SEHNR and CDR2 FQNEAQ (reference sequence). This CDR3 comprises 12 residues. The V gene lost 1 base and the J gene lost 6 bases, with 4 bases spanning the gap. The full variable domain, rest sourced from reference TRBV7-9 and TRBJ2-1, is DTGVSQNPRHKITKRGQNVTFRCDPISEHNRLYWYRQTLGQGPEFLTYFQNEAQLEKSRLLSDRFSAERPKGSFSTLEIQRTEQGDSAMYLCASSLVRNEQFFGPGTRLTVL.

This clone occurred once. This rearrangement joins TRBV30 to TRBJ2-5; the D gene is possibly TRBD2 (5 bases). The CDR3 has 15 residues. Germline V gene sequence: CDR1 GTSNPN, CDR2 SVGIG (reference sequence). The V end lost 3 bases, the J end lost 1 base, and 15 bases lay between the germline ends. The CDR3 sequence: CAWSPFLSGQETQYF. The DNA of the CDR3 is TGTGCCTGGAGCCCCTTTTTAAGCGGCCAAGAGACCCAGTACTTC. Together with reference TRBV30 and TRBJ2-5, the CDR3 gives the full variable domain: SQTIHQWPATLVQPVGSPLSLECTVEGTSNPNLYWYRQAAGRGLQLLFYSVGIGQISSEVPQNLSASRPQDRQFILSSKKLLLSDSGFYLCAWSPFLSGQETQYFGPGTRLLVL.

In the case of this clone: Distinct nucleotide sequences in the sample also encode this CDR3. The V gene is TRBV5-1, the J gene TRBJ2-2; D is tentatively TRBD1 or TRBD2 (6 bases each). Germline V CDR1 and CDR2: SGHRS, YFSETQ. V was cut by 3 bases and J by 3 bases, with 9 bases left in between. This CDR3 spans 14 amino acids. CDR3 in DNA: TGCGCCAGCAGCTGGGGGGCAGACACCGGGGAGCTGTTTTTT. It codes for CASSWGADTGELFF.

A word on this clone: The sample holds other DNA sequences that translate to the same CDR3. The J gene is TRBJ1-2, the V gene TRBV28, with 8 bases aligning to TRBD1. CDR1 and CDR2 from the germline V gene are MDHEN and SYDVKM. V lost 6 bases, J lost 10 bases, and 10 bases stayed unmatched. The CDR3 spans 13 residues. The CDR3 region is CASRPDRARDYTF. CDR3 DNA sequence: TGTGCCAGCAGGCCGGACAGGGCTCGAGACTACACCTTC.

CDR3 protein: CASSKVTTGKANEKLFF. The CDR3 DNA follows: TGTGCCAGCAGCAAAGTCACTACAGGGAAGGCTAATGAAAAACTGTTTTTT. V is TRBV7-9 and J is TRBJ1-4; D perhaps matches TRBD1 (6 bases). This CDR3 is built from 17 residues. Trimming pared 5 bases from V and 3 bases from J, leaving 19 bases between. The germline gives CDR1 SEHNR, CDR2 FQNEAQ (reference sequence).

The rearrangement uses TRBV14 and TRBJ1-2; 8 positions agree with TRBD1. The CDR3 has 13 residues. Germline values: CDR1 SGHDN, CDR2 FVKESK. V was clipped by 4 bases and J by 7 bases; unmatched bases: 5. The DNA of the CDR3 is TGTGCCAGCAGCCCCTACAGGGGGTTTGGCTACACCTTC. Encoded protein: CASSPYRGFGYTF.

CDR3 sequence: CASSQGRETNEKLFF. CDR3 coding DNA: TGTGCCAGCAGTCAAGGGAGGGAAACTAATGAAAAACTGTTTTTT. The V and J genes are TRBV6-1 and TRBJ1-4, with D unresolved. This CDR3 comprises 15 residues. Between the trimmed V and J ends, which lost 5 bases and 1 base, there was a span of 11 bases. Germline V gene data show CDR1 as MNHNS and CDR2 as SASEGT.

This sequence joins TRBV25-1 and TRBJ2-5; TRBD2 aligns across 13 bases. CDR3 size: 15 residues. J gave up 4 bases and V 3 bases, and 2 bases lay outside the gene matches. Germline-derived CDR1 and CDR2 are MGHDK and SYGVNS. This chain's CDR3 is CASSDGLAGAETQYF. CDR3 DNA: TGTGCCAGCAGTGATGGACTAGCGGGAGCAGAGACCCAGTACTTC.

In this sample, this clone turned up once. The chain is built from TRBV5-4 and TRBJ2-1; 8 bases match TRBD2. J gave up 6 bases and V 4 bases, and 15 bases lay outside the gene matches. Germline CDR1 reads SGHNT; CDR2 reads YYREEE (reference sequence). The CDR3 contains 17 residues. The CDR3 loop reads CASSVDIYARGGNEQFF. In nucleotides, the CDR3 is TGTGCCAGCAGCGTTGACATCTACGCCCGGGGGGGCAATGAGCAGTTCTTC. Full variable domain (missing parts from reference TRBV5-4 and TRBJ2-1): ETGVTQSPTHLIKTRGQQVTLRCSSQSGHNTVSWYQQALGQGPQFIFQYYREEENGRGNFPPRFSGLQFPNYSSELNVNALELDDSALYLCASSVDIYARGGNEQFFGPGTRLTVL.

The chain is built from TRBV19 and TRBJ1-2; possible D gene TRBD1, 6 bases. This CDR3 is built from 14 residues. Germline-derived CDR1 and CDR2 are LNHDA and SQIVND (reference sequence). V dropped 5 bases and J dropped 4 bases, with 14 bases sitting between them. This CDR3 is CASSFRQAPYGYTF. The CDR3 nucleotides are TGTGCCAGTAGTTTCCGACAGGCCCCCTATGGCTACACCTTC.

The chain combines TRBV10-2 with TRBJ2-7, with a possible D match to TRBD1 (7 bases). With 5 bases removed from V and 6 bases from J, the gap between germline ends came to 8 bases. Germline assignment: CDR1 WSHSY and CDR2 SAAADI. This CDR3 region has 11 residues. The CDR3 sequence: CASSQGGEQYF. The CDR3 bases are TGCGCCAGCAGTCAGGGGGGCGAGCAGTACTTC.

This CDR3 reads CASSDTSGGADIQYF. The CDR3 nucleotides are TGTGCCAGCAGTGACACTAGCGGGGGGGCGGACATTCAGTACTTC. The rearrangement links TRBV2 to TRBJ2-4; 13 nucleotides align to TRBD2. The CDR3 consists of 15 residues. V lost 3 bases to trimming and J lost 8 bases; unmatched junction nucleotides: 4. The germline gives CDR1 SNHLY, CDR2 FYNNEI.

The chain has TRBV18 and TRBJ2-2; D is unresolved. This CDR3 is built from 13 residues. Between the trimmed V and J ends, which lost 3 bases and 4 bases, there was a span of 6 bases. Per the germline V gene, CDR1 is KGHSH and CDR2 is LQKENI. CDR3 in DNA: TGTGCCAGCTCACCCAAGGTCACCGGGGAGCTGTTTTTT. This gives the protein CASSPKVTGELFF.

The V gene is TRBV18, the J gene TRBJ1-3, with a possible D match to TRBD1 (5 bases). The CDR3 has 14 residues. V dropped 3 bases and J dropped 7 bases, with 13 bases sitting between them. CDR1 KGHSH and CDR2 LQKENI come from the germline V gene. DNA for the CDR3: TGTGCCAGCTCACCGGGGCTAGTCTTCAACACCATATATTTT. Translated, it gives CASSPGLVFNTIYF.

V and J are TRBV27 and TRBJ2-7, with D hard to call. Germline CDR1 and CDR2: MNHEY and SMNVEV (reference sequence). The CDR3 is made up of 17 amino acids. Trimming pared 5 bases from V and 3 bases from J, leaving 23 bases between. CDR3 loop: CASSPYLGKGIGYEQYF. The CDR3 DNA is TGTGCCAGCAGTCCATATTTGGGGAAGGGTATAGGCTACGAGCAGTACTTC.

The chain has TRBV7-9 and TRBJ1-2; 9 nucleotides line up with TRBD1. Losses at the gene ends were 5 bases for V and 8 bases for J; bases not matched to a gene: 9. Germline V gene sequence: CDR1 SEHNR, CDR2 FQNEAQ (reference sequence). This CDR3 spans 14 amino acids. Here the CDR3 reads CASSRGQGPLGYTF. The CDR3 DNA sequence: TGTGCCAGCAGCCGAGGACAGGGGCCCTTGGGCTACACCTTC.